The TCR beta chain described here comes from a study of T-cell memory formation after mild COVID-19. Broader study findings: For contracting clones, CD4+ ones sat mainly in CM and EM, CD8+ in EMRA.

As concerns this clonotype: Its antigen is unidentified.

Germline-derived CDR1 and CDR2 are MNHEY and SVGAGI. Trimming took 4 bases from V and 4 from J, leaving 19 bases between them. The CDR3 runs to 16 residues. TCRdb processed the 5' RACE reads anew with MiXCR; each CDR3 protein has one entry. This sample yields roughly 220,000 distinct CDR3 sequences, of which around 9.1% are seen a single time; 3.5% belongs to the top ten. The V gene is TRBV6-5, the J gene TRBJ1-2; D ambiguous. This TCR came from a man between 18 and 35 years old who had mild COVID-19 (a few samples of this study predate the infection). Cell type and time point are not known. The specimen sequenced was PBMCs or a T cell subset sorted from them (not recorded which). Here the CDR3 reads CASSSAGSVRFYGYTF. The CDR3 DNA sequence: TGTGCCAGCAGTTCCGCTGGATCGGTCCGTTTCTATGGCTACACCTTC.